This TCR beta chain emerged from a study of T cell responses to AZD1222 COVID-19 vaccine (dated by TCRdb to the early 2020s). Notes on the research overall: AZD1222 recipients given second doses at about 4 weeks or at about 12 weeks were pooled, since spike-specific TCR depth and breadth were not found to differ between the two schedules. A total of 233 trial participants underwent TCR sequencing, of whom some 210 received two doses of AZD1222 and 26 received two doses of the MenACWY control vaccine. Enrollment into the trials was organized by age into subgroups of 18-55, 56-69 and 70-plus years, and those subgroups contained roughly 150, 30 and 60 TCR-sequenced participants, respectively. Beyond this particular receptor, the publication reports: Spike-specific TCR breadth and depth rose significantly after two AZD1222 doses compared with day 0 and with MenACWY recipients. Participants were mostly white British and included more females than males, and it was suggested by the authors that clonal diversity may have been underestimated. Conclusions about previously exposed vaccinees are limited, since just 6 or 7 AZD1222 recipients were seropositive for SARS-CoV-2 at baseline. Nearly half of unique spike-specific TCRs reportedly recognized epitopes outside regions mutated in the B.1.351 and B.1.1.7 variants. Because no samples from the day 14 peak response were available, repertoires could be characterized only after the peak T cell response. In the small 56-69-year group, the increase in depth fell short of significance, most likely because of low power. The whole spike protein was spanned by vaccine-associated CD4 TCRs, and dominant responses were seen in regions 160-218 and 743-854.

Reading the germline V gene (reference sequence) gives CDR1 SEHNR and CDR2 FQNEAQ. The CDR3, from cysteine to phenylalanine, totals 17 residues. CDR3 DNA is the only sequence kept; it has 51 bases, read in frame from the first base. Relative to germline, V is 6 bases shorter and J is 2 bases shorter, with 23 bases between their ends. This specimen's time point label, per the study, means: baseline before first vaccination. Samples from vaccinated people were obtained from the UK trials COV001 and COV002, which included a single-blind randomized controlled phase 2/3 trial of AZD1222 (ChAdOx1 nCoV-19) in healthy adults. For TCRbeta chain sequencing, PBMC samples were collected from trial participants at day 0 and at day 28 after the second dose. The CDR3 regions of human TCRbeta chains were analyzed by immunosequencing. Per the original workflow: TCRs in the repertoires were matched against a reference library of SARS-CoV-2-specific TCRs that had been generated with the MIRA antigen-specificity platform. Breadth was defined as the fraction of unique TCRs that were SARS-CoV-2-associated, and depth was defined as the fraction of total T cells that were SARS-CoV-2-associated. Each spike-specific TCR was assigned to its reactive spike region and to a CD4 or CD8 class using the MIRA data. Log10-transformed breadth and depth values were compared by one-way ANOVA with Sidak's multiple comparisons tests. TCRdb's version of the immuneACCESS table is confined to in-frame rearrangements and falls short of the full clone set. An unresolved V gene accounts for under half of the shortfall where checked; the remainder is of unknown origin. V and J calls and clone size come straight from that table; D and trimming were deduced from the DNA. This sample gives around 140,000 clones in total; 92% of them show up just once. The top ten clonotypes cover around 1.7% of the sample.

Regarding this clone: It lacks a known antigen. Base-call qualities are not available, and no considerably larger clone is one nucleotide away.

This chain is built from TRBV7-9 and TRBJ2-7; the D call is possibly TRBD1 or TRBD2, each sharing 5 bases. The material was peripheral blood, obtained on day 0 of AZD1222 vaccination. This TCR came from an adult in good health. The CDR3 is CASSFNPGARAPYEQYF. Here is the DNA: TGTGCCAGCAGTTTTAACCCCGGGGCCCGAGCCCCCTACGAGCAGTACTTC.